This note documents a single T cell receptor beta chain sequence. Its antigen is not identified. V lost 6 bases and J lost 3; bases outside the gene matches: 11. CDR3 length equals 16 residues. Germline V gives CDR1 MNHEY, CDR2 SVGEGT. MiXCR, run by TCRdb on the reads, gives a single entry per CDR3 protein. This sample carries roughly 640,000 distinct CDR3 sequences, 20% to 25% of them seen once, and the ten largest clones take around 8%. These data come from a study of T cell repertoires in cytomegalovirus infection. Study outcomes and limitations: It was HLA-C-restricted CMV-specific TCR beta clonotypes that dominated the response ex vivo.

Sequences were obtained from CD8+ T cells from PBMCs. This TCR came from a human donor in good health (CMV status not recorded). Some clones in this sample may be carry-over from other donors' samples. This rearrangement joins TRBV6-2 or TRBV6-3 to TRBJ1-5; 7 bases fit TRBD1. The CDR3 loop is CASSFGTVPFNQPQHF. In DNA form, the CDR3 reads TGTGCCAGCAGCTTTGGGACAGTGCCCTTCAATCAGCCCCAGCATTTT.